These 32 T cell receptor beta chains originate from one sample sequenced in a study of T-cell memory formation after mild COVID-19. TCRdb used MiXCR to reprocess the 5' RACE reads, holding one entry per CDR3 protein. The data contain approximately 240,000 distinct CDR3 sequences, about 15% of them singletons. Sample: PBMCs or a T cell subset sorted from them (not recorded which). These receptors all stem from a young man who had mild COVID-19 (a few samples of this study predate the infection). Cell type and time point are not known.

This clonotype was seen only a few times. The chain recombines TRBV20-1 with TRBJ2-2; D gene ambiguous. Per the germline V gene, CDR1 is DFQATT and CDR2 is SNEGSKA (reference sequence). Trimming pared 3 bases from V and 1 base from J, leaving 9 bases between. The CDR3 is made up of 14 amino acids. DNA for the CDR3: TGCAGTGCTAGGGTTACGGGGAACACCGGGGAGCTGTTTTTT. Translating it yields CSARVTGNTGELFF.

The chain links TRBV7-9 to TRBJ1-1; possible D gene TRBD1, 5 bases. Germline V CDR1 and CDR2: SEHNR, FQNEAQ (reference sequence). The CDR3 covers 14 residues. V lost 6 bases, J lost 5 bases, and 16 bases lay in between. The chain's CDR3 is CASRADSSTTEAFF. In DNA form, the CDR3 reads TGTGCCAGCAGGGCCGACAGTTCTACAACTGAAGCTTTCTTT.

The chain couples TRBV3-1 to TRBJ1-5; D gene uncertain. The germline V gene has CDR1 LGHDT and CDR2 YNNKEL (reference sequence). The CDR3 contains 15 residues. V was shortened by 4 bases and J by 3 bases, with 13 bases between the two germline ends. CDR3 in DNA: TGTGCCAGCAGCCTCAGTCGCCGGACCAATCAGCCCCAGCATTTT. Its protein product is CASSLSRRTNQPQHF.

The chain links TRBV5-4 to TRBJ2-1; the match to TRBD2 covers 10 bases. The trim removed 4 bases at V and 6 bases at J, leaving 4 bases unmatched. The CDR3 is 14 amino acids. Per germline, CDR1 SGHNT and CDR2 YYREEE (reference sequence). DNA for the CDR3: TGTGCCAGCAGCCCGAGCGGGGGGGCCAATGAGCAGTTCTTC. As protein: CASSPSGGANEQFF.

This clonotype was counted a few times. CDR3 nucleotide sequence: TGCGCCAGCAGCTTGGACCTCGGACAGGGGGTGGAAAAACTGTTTTTT. It yields the protein CASSLDLGQGVEKLFF. This chain uses TRBV5-1 with TRBJ1-4; 10 bases map to TRBD1. V dropped 0 bases and J dropped 8; count of bases not matched to a gene: 7. Per germline, CDR1 SGHRS and CDR2 YFSETQ. The CDR3 totals 16 residues. Supplemented by reference TRBV5-1 and TRBJ1-4, the full variable domain reads KAGVTQTPRYLIKTRGQQVTLSCSPISGHRSVSWYQQTPGQGLQFLFEYFSETQRNKGNFPGRFSGRQFSNSRSEMNVSTLELGDSALYLCASSLDLGQGVEKLFFGSGTQLSVL.

This chain connects TRBV5-1 to TRBJ2-1, with 7 bases fitting TRBD1. Germline-derived CDR1 and CDR2 are SGHRS and YFSETQ. V lost 3 bases and J lost 3; bases outside the gene matches: 6. The length of the CDR3 is 15 residues. The DNA for the CDR3 is TGCGCCAGCAGCTCTGGACAGGCGTTCTACAATGAGCAGTTCTTC. This encodes CASSSGQAFYNEQFF.

This clonotype has more than one count but fewer than ten. The rearrangement joins TRBV19 to TRBJ2-3; D unclear. This CDR3 contains 15 residues. In germline, CDR1 is LNHDA, CDR2 SQIVND (reference sequence). Trimming removed 5 bases from V and 4 bases from J, with 16 bases in between. The CDR3 region is CASSRHLPEADTQYF. CDR3 nucleotide sequence: TGTGCCAGTAGTCGACACCTCCCAGAAGCAGATACGCAGTATTTT.

This clonotype was seen many times. The chain links TRBV5-1 to TRBJ1-5; perhaps TRBD1 as D (5 bases). The CDR3 consists of 13 residues. The V end was cut by 4 bases, the J end by 6 bases, with 11 bases between. Germline lookup yields CDR1 SGHRS and CDR2 YFSETQ. The CDR3: CASSRDVSQPQHF. The CDR3 nucleotides are TGCGCCAGCAGCCGGGACGTCAGTCAGCCCCAGCATTTT.

The rearrangement joins TRBV11-2 to TRBJ2-3; D uncertain. Trimming removed 3 bases from V and 6 bases from J, with 13 bases in between. The CDR3 is 14 residues long. The V gene's germline CDR1 is SGHAT and CDR2 FQNNGV. As DNA, the CDR3 is TGTGCCAGCAGCTTCCGGACGTTGAGGGATACGCAGTATTTT. Its protein is CASSFRTLRDTQYF.

V gene TRBV7-9 combines with J gene TRBJ2-1; D possibly uses TRBD1 or TRBD2 (6 bases each). Germline V lookup: CDR1 SEHNR, CDR2 FQNEAQ (reference sequence). This CDR3 has 15 residues. Deletions cut 5 bases from V and 4 bases from J, with 15 bases between. CDR3 region: CASSPPGAGYNEQFF. The CDR3 nucleotides read TGTGCCAGCAGCCCCCCGGGGGCGGGTTACAATGAGCAGTTCTTC.

This clonotype was recorded a few times. This chain uses TRBV29-1 with TRBJ1-2; TRBD1 matches 10 bases. Germline V gene lookup returns CDR1 SQVTM and CDR2 ANQGSEA. The CDR3 has 15 residues. With V trimmed by 8 bases and J by 3 bases, 12 bases remained unmatched. CDR3 in DNA: TGCAGCATCGGGGAGCCGGGACAGGGGTACTATGGCTACACCTTC. This gives the protein CSIGEPGQGYYGYTF.

There are many counts of this clonotype. The chain joins TRBV7-2 to TRBJ1-1, with D possibly being TRBD1 (5 bases). Germline V lookup: CDR1 SGHTA, CDR2 FQGNSA. The CDR3 runs to 16 residues. V was pared by 0 bases and J by 0 bases, with 11 bases between. The CDR3 loop reads CASSLAGQGLNTEAFF. As DNA, the CDR3 is TGTGCCAGCAGCTTAGCGGGGCAGGGCTTGAACACTGAAGCTTTCTTT.

The table lists this clonotype with a few counts. The CDR3 DNA sequence: TGTGCCAGCAGTTTACGCGGCGGGGGGGTATCGACAGATACGCAGTATTTT. Amino acids: CASSLRGGGVSTDTQYF. This rearrangement joins TRBV12-3 or TRBV12-4 to TRBJ2-3; 9 nucleotides agree with TRBD2. The CDR3 is 17 amino acids. The V gene end was trimmed by 2 bases and the J gene end by 3 bases; junction bases not matched to a gene: 9.

This clonotype was counted only a few times. The chain joins TRBV29-1 to TRBJ1-5; 7 nucleotides match TRBD1. The trim removed 7 bases at V and 6 bases at J, leaving 9 bases unmatched. This CDR3 comprises 13 residues. Per the germline V gene, CDR1 is SQVTM and CDR2 is ANQGSEA. DNA of the CDR3: TGCAGCGCAATGACAGGGTTCAGTCAGCCCCAGCATTTT. This translates into CSAMTGFSQPQHF. The full variable domain, rest sourced from reference TRBV29-1 and TRBJ1-5, is SAVISQKPSRDICQRGTSLTIQCQVDSQVTMMFWYRQQPGQSLTLIATANQGSEATYESGFVIDKFPISRPNLTFSTLTVSNMSPEDSSIYLCSAMTGFSQPQHFGDGTRLSIL.

This clonotype was seen only a few times. The chain couples TRBV7-9 to TRBJ1-1; D is possibly TRBD1 (6 bases). V gave up 2 bases and J gave up 1 base, with 11 bases separating them. The CDR3 is 15 residues long. CDR1 is SEHNR and CDR2 is FQNEAQ in the germline V gene (reference sequence). The CDR3 nucleotides read TGTGCCAGCAGCTTATCAGGACAGCCGAACACTGAAGCTTTCTTT. Translating gives CASSLSGQPNTEAFF.

In its sample, this clonotype was seen a few times. The chain uses TRBV29-1 and TRBJ1-2, with no clear D. From germline, CDR1 is SQVTM and CDR2 ANQGSEA. This CDR3 region has 11 residues. The CDR3 DNA reads as TGCACCCCGGGTCGGGGTGATGGCTACACCTTC. Protein: CTPGRGDGYTF.

The rearrangement links TRBV7-2 to TRBJ1-2; 7 bases are shared with TRBD1. Germline assignment: CDR1 SGHTA and CDR2 FQGNSA. J gave up 4 bases and V 5 bases, and 13 bases lay outside the gene matches. The CDR3 extends over 16 amino acids. The chain's CDR3 is CASSPPGTGVLYGYTF. CDR3 DNA sequence: TGTGCCAGCAGCCCCCCGGGCACAGGGGTTCTCTATGGCTACACCTTC.

The V gene is TRBV20-1, the J gene TRBJ1-3; D unresolved. Trimming cost V 0 bases and J 0 bases, with 6 bases left between them. The CDR3 is made up of 14 amino acids. Germline lookup yields CDR1 DFQATT and CDR2 SNEGSKA (reference sequence). CDR3 DNA: TGCAGTGCTAGAGATGATTTCTCTGGAAACACCATATATTTT. Residues: CSARDDFSGNTIYF.

J is TRBJ1-5 and V is TRBV25-1, with D possibly being TRBD1 (5 bases). The germline CDR1 and CDR2 sequences are MGHDK and SYGVNS. This CDR3 region has 14 residues. Trimming removed 3 bases at V and 1 base at J, with 7 bases between. The CDR3 protein is CASSDGTSNQPQHF. The CDR3 DNA reads TGTGCCAGCAGTGACGGGACGAGCAATCAGCCCCAGCATTTT. The full variable domain, its missing parts supplied by reference TRBV25-1 and TRBJ1-5, is EADIYQTPRYLVIGTGKKITLECSQTMGHDKMYWYQQDPGMELHLIHYSYGVNSTEKGDLSSESTVSRIRTEHFPLTLESARPSHTSQYLCASSDGTSNQPQHFGDGTRLSIL.

This clonotype has just a few counts. The V gene is TRBV4-1, the J gene TRBJ2-3, with no clear D. The CDR3 loop spans 14 amino acids. From germline, CDR1 is MGHRA and CDR2 YSYEKL. V lost 0 bases to trimming and J lost 6 bases, with 10 bases between them. The CDR3 here is CASSQDSLLDTQYF. CDR3 bases: TGCGCCAGCAGCCAAGATTCCCTCCTCGATACGCAGTATTTT.

This clonotype has a count of ten or more. The rearrangement uses TRBV9 and TRBJ2-1; the match to TRBD2 covers 8 bases. CDR3 length equals 15 residues. V trimming: 0 bases; J trimming: 3 bases; junction bases outside the gene matches: 2. The V gene's germline CDR1 is SGDLS and CDR2 YYNGEE. The CDR3 region has the DNA TGTGCCAGCAGCGTAGACGGGGGGGACTACAATGAGCAGTTCTTC. The encoded protein is CASSVDGGDYNEQFF.

This clonotype was seen a few times. This chain connects TRBV9 to TRBJ2-2, with D perhaps TRBD1 (6 bases). The germline V and J ends were trimmed by 3 bases and 1 base, with 10 bases remaining between them. The CDR3 totals 15 residues. Germline V gives CDR1 SGDLS, CDR2 YYNGEE. The CDR3 nucleotides read TGTGCCAGCAGCGGGGACATCCGGAACACCGGGGAGCTGTTTTTT. Encoded protein: CASSGDIRNTGELFF.

This chain connects TRBV20-1 to TRBJ2-5; tentative D call: TRBD2 (6 bases). Germline V gene lookup returns CDR1 DFQATT and CDR2 SNEGSKA (reference sequence). The CDR3 length is 13 residues. Trimming pared 0 bases from V and 3 bases from J, leaving 8 bases between. The CDR3, as DNA: TGCAGTGCTAGAGAGCGGACTAAAGAGACCCAGTACTTC. Protein sequence: CSARERTKETQYF.

The rearrangement joins TRBV6-4 to TRBJ2-3; D is ambiguous. In germline, CDR1 is MRHNA, CDR2 SNTAGT. CDR3 length: 14 amino acids. V was clipped by 6 bases and J by 4 bases, with 14 bases between them. Written as DNA, the CDR3 is TGTGCCAGCAGCCAACCCCAAGTTGCAGATACGCAGTATTTT. This codes for CASSQPQVADTQYF.

This clonotype was picked up many times. The chain employs TRBV20-1 and TRBJ1-4; no reliable D call. Trimming pared 2 bases from V and 8 bases from J, leaving 12 bases between. CDR3 length equals 13 residues. Germline CDR1 DFQATT, CDR2 SNEGSKA (reference sequence). This CDR3 reads CSARITVQEKLFF. The CDR3 nucleotides read TGCAGTGCTAGAATTACAGTCCAAGAAAAACTGTTTTTT.

The chain uses TRBV6-5 and TRBJ2-7; 9 nucleotides agree with TRBD2. Germline CDR1 is MNHEY and CDR2 is SVGAGI. The CDR3 loop spans 15 amino acids. V lost 6 bases, J lost 2 bases, and 8 bases stayed unmatched. Written as DNA, the CDR3 is TGTGCCAGCAGCCCCGGGACTAGCACCACCTACGAGCAGTACGTC. Translated, it gives CASSPGTSTTYEQYV.

This clonotype turned up a few times. The gene calls are TRBV3-1 and TRBJ1-1, with D maybe TRBD1 (5 bases). The CDR3 length is 14 residues. V lost 0 bases, J lost 4 bases, and 9 bases lay in between. Germline CDR1 LGHDT, CDR2 YNNKEL (reference sequence). Here the CDR3 DNA reads TGTGCCAGCAGCCAAGAAAGGCAGGGCACTGAAGCTTTCTTT. It specifies CASSQERQGTEAFF.

This clonotype was counted a few times. The V gene is TRBV28, the J gene TRBJ2-2; D not certain. The V end lost 7 bases, the J end lost 4 bases, and 10 bases lay between the germline ends. CDR1 and CDR2 from the germline V gene are MDHEN and SYDVKM. The CDR3 totals 13 residues. CDR3 DNA sequence: TGTGCCAGCAAAAAGGGTGGCACCGGGGAGCTGTTTTTT. Translating it yields CASKKGGTGELFF.

This clonotype came up a few times. The V and J genes are TRBV20-1 and TRBJ2-7; 7 positions agree with TRBD2. CDR1 and CDR2 from the germline V gene are DFQATT and SNEGSKA (reference sequence). The CDR3 loop spans 12 amino acids. Trimming took 3 bases from V and 5 from J; bases not matched to a gene: 4. The CDR3: CSARGGRDEQYF. The CDR3 DNA sequence: TGCAGTGCTAGGGGAGGGCGCGACGAGCAGTACTTC.

The V and J genes are TRBV10-1 and TRBJ2-3; D remains ambiguous. Germline CDR1 and CDR2: WNHNN and SYGVQD (reference sequence). The CDR3 loop spans 14 amino acids. V lost 5 bases and J 5 bases, leaving 14 bases between the germline ends. The CDR3 coding sequence is TGCGCCAGCAGTCTTTCGGTCCGAGGAGATACGCAGTATTTT. Its protein product is CASSLSVRGDTQYF.

This clonotype was detected only a few times. The chain is built from TRBV5-1 and TRBJ2-1, with TRBD2 matching over 9 bases. Unmatched junction bases numbered 7, after V lost 4 bases and J lost 2 bases. The CDR3 is made up of 16 amino acids. The V gene's germline CDR1 is SGHRS and CDR2 YFSETQ. CDR3: CASSPGAGGTYNEQFF. For the CDR3, the DNA is TGCGCCAGCAGCCCTGGTGCGGGGGGGACCTACAATGAGCAGTTCTTC.

V usage is TRBV5-1 and J usage is TRBJ2-3; 9 positions agree with TRBD1. The germline CDR1 and CDR2 sequences are SGHRS and YFSETQ. Trimming at V came to 2 bases and at J to 8 bases, leaving 9 bases not matched to a gene. The CDR3 extends over 15 amino acids. The CDR3 DNA is TGCGCCAGCAGCTTCCTGGACAGGGGAGGGGGTACGCAGTATTTT. This codes for CASSFLDRGGGTQYF.